This T cell receptor (beta chain) was identified during a study of prognosis after radiotherapy for stage I lung cancer. Study background: Medically, all non-small cell lung cancer patients were deemed inoperable. Radiotherapy used SBRT, divided into 3 to 5 fractions and reaching a biologically effective dose of at least 100 Gy.

TCR beta CDR3 amplification from genomic DNA was performed by two-round multiplex PCR. Used in first-round PCR were primers specific to each TRBV and TRBJ gene. In TCRdb, the multiplex PCR reads were re-called with MiXCR into one record per CDR3 protein. Altogether fewer than 40,000 distinct CDR3 sequences are present, 42% being singletons, with the ten largest covering 15%. A word on this clonotype: The target antigen is unknown. At one boundary the junction diverges from the germline segment, which might be a read error.

Study-level findings and limits: It is unknown whether the expanded TCR clones recognize the tumor.

CDR3 length equals 17 residues. The germline V gene has CDR1 MNHEY and CDR2 SVGEGT. The chain is built from TRBV6-2 or TRBV6-3 and TRBJ2-7; D not resolved. This specimen was PBMCs, taken before or after stereotactic body radiation therapy (not recorded which). The sequence derives from a donor older than 45 with non-small cell lung cancer. The chain's CDR3 is CASSHSKACRAGYEQYF. CDR3 nucleotides: TGTGCCAGCAGTCACTCGAAAGCCTGTAGGGCCGGCTACGAGCAGTACTTC.